The clone carrying this T cell receptor (beta chain) was found many times. The antigen remains unidentified. This specimen comes from a study of CD8+CD57+ T cells in acquired aplastic anemia. Study-wide background: An average of around 3.5 ug of DNA was obtained from sorted CD4+ and CD8+ cells.

Genomic DNA templated the TCR beta VDJ and CDR3 profiling. TCRdb itself ran the reads through MiXCR, one entry per CDR3 protein. The sample holds 150,000 to 200,000 distinct CDR3 sequences, approximately 48% seen once. Study results and limitations: Patients and controls had CD8+ Simpson's diversity values that were not significantly distinct. The study identified twenty-nine CD8+ CDR3 sequences shared by patients and controls.

Germline V lookup: CDR1 SGHRS, CDR2 YFSETQ. V was clipped by 5 bases and J by 5 bases, with 8 bases between them. The length of the CDR3 is 11 residues. Before being chosen for sequencing, patients had shown CD8+CD57+ cell expansion by flow cytometry. The chain is built from TRBV5-1 and TRBJ2-7; D remains ambiguous. This sequence originates from a human donor with aplastic anemia. The sequencing input was sorted CD4+, CD8+, or CD8+CD57+ T cells (not recorded which) from PBMCs. Here the CDR3 reads CASRTEDEQYF. CDR3 DNA: TGCGCCAGCAGAACAGAAGACGAGCAGTACTTC.